The source of this T cell receptor beta chain is a study of cytomegalovirus exposure and HLA in healthy donors. The donors formed part of the approximately 120-subject validation cohort, distinct from the roughly 670-subject first cohort. Study results and caveats: As confirmed in vitro, three CMV-associated chains were specific for CMV antigens. The study labeled more than 150 TCR beta chains cytomegalovirus-associated.

This table comes from immunoSEQ multiplex PCR, and its TCRdb copy is limited to in-frame clones, with some not included. The sample has fewer than 90,000 clones; approximately 95% are singletons. V shed 7 bases and J shed 5 bases, with 12 bases lying between them. CDR1 MNHNY and CDR2 SVGAGI come from the germline V gene (reference sequence). The CDR3 is made up of 12 amino acids. About this clone itself: Its antigen is not known.

Sequenced: PBMCs. The chain joins TRBV6-6 to TRBJ2-7; TRBD1 might be the D (6 bases). The sequence came from a woman aged 18-29 years in good health and CMV-seronegative. The CDR3 spells CASKGVENEQYF. DNA for the CDR3: TGTGCCAGCAAGGGGGTAGAGAACGAGCAGTACTTC.